These 25 T cell receptor beta chains came from one sample sequenced in a study of radiation and T cells in renal cell carcinoma. Assay used: immunoSEQ multiplex PCR; TCRdb lists only in-frame clones, some missing. The sample consists of 85,000 to 100,000 clones, approximately 86% of them appearing once. Time point meaning: baseline pretreatment blood. The treatment is: 15 Gy SBRT to primary tumor, nephrectomy 4 weeks later. The sample here was blood, taken from a patient whose treatment included radiotherapy and nephrectomy. The receptor set was obtained from a man over 45 with renal cell carcinoma.

This clone was seen a handful of times. The chain links TRBV5-1 to TRBJ1-1; D is undetermined. With 4 bases removed from V and 1 base from J, the gap between germline ends came to 11 bases. The CDR3 contains 14 residues. In germline, CDR1 is SGHRS, CDR2 YFSETQ. The CDR3 coding sequence is TGCGCCAGCAGCGTCCTACAGCAGAACACTGAAGCTTTCTTT. Translation: CASSVLQQNTEAFF. Full variable domain (remainder filled in from reference TRBV5-1 and TRBJ1-1): KAGVTQTPRYLIKTRGQQVTLSCSPISGHRSVSWYQQTPGQGLQFLFEYFSETQRNKGNFPGRFSGRQFSNSRSEMNVSTLELGDSALYLCASSVLQQNTEAFFGQGTRLTVV.

V is TRBV28 and J is TRBJ1-5; no clear D. The CDR3 sequence is 13 residues long. Germline V gene data show CDR1 as MDHEN and CDR2 as SYDVKM. The V gene lost 3 bases and the J gene lost 7 bases, with 10 bases spanning the gap. This chain's CDR3 is CASSLGVVQPQHF. The CDR3 DNA follows: TGTGCCAGCAGTTTGGGTGTTGTACAGCCCCAGCATTTT.

This clone is categorized as medium-sized. The V gene is TRBV27, the J gene TRBJ1-2; 7 bases fit TRBD1. Germline V gene sequence: CDR1 MNHEY, CDR2 SMNVEV (reference sequence). Losses at the gene ends were 7 bases for V and 3 bases for J; bases not matched to a gene: 2. The CDR3 has 12 residues. In nucleotides, the CDR3 is TGTGCCAGCAAGGGACAGTACTATGGCTACACCTTC. Its protein is CASKGQYYGYTF.

As to this clone: The sample carries other DNA sequences with the same CDR3. The J gene is TRBJ2-3, the V gene TRBV5-4; D uncertain. The CDR3 spans 12 residues. Germline assignment: CDR1 SGHNT and CDR2 YYREEE (reference sequence). V was shortened by 0 bases and J by 4 bases, with 3 bases between the two germline ends. The CDR3, as DNA: TGTGCCAGCAGCTTGGCCGCAGATACGCAGTATTTT. It specifies CASSLAADTQYF.

This chain joins TRBV27 and TRBJ2-7, with TRBD1 identical over 10 bases. This CDR3 spans 15 amino acids. Germline V lookup: CDR1 MNHEY, CDR2 SMNVEV (reference sequence). After removal of 5 bases from V and 6 bases from J, the junction contained 10 bases not matched to a gene. CDR3 loop: CASSPGQGVWGEQYF. For the CDR3, the DNA is TGTGCCAGCAGTCCCGGACAGGGGGTTTGGGGCGAGCAGTACTTC.

J is TRBJ2-4 and V is TRBV28, with D possibly matching TRBD1 (6 bases). The length of the CDR3 is 14 residues. CDR1 is MDHEN and CDR2 is SYDVKM in the germline V gene. V lost 7 bases to trimming and J lost 4 bases, with 14 bases between them. The CDR3 spells CASTSGTQKNIQYF. DNA of the CDR3: TGTGCCAGCACCTCCGGGACACAAAAAAACATTCAGTACTTC.

The V call is TRBV2, the J call TRBJ1-5, with D tentatively TRBD1 (6 bases). The ends were cut back, 6 bases at V and 3 bases at J, with 9 bases in the middle. This CDR3 has 13 residues. Germline V CDR1 and CDR2: SNHLY, FYNNEI. The CDR3 spells CASSGDTNQPQHF. CDR3 DNA sequence: TGTGCCAGCAGCGGGGACACCAATCAGCCCCAGCATTTT.

The chain couples TRBV6-5 to TRBJ2-7; D might be TRBD1 (8 bases). Germline V lookup: CDR1 MNHEY, CDR2 SVGAGI. CDR3 size: 15 residues. Trimming pared 6 bases from V and 2 bases from J, leaving 17 bases between. The CDR3 region is CASRSTTGGAYEQYF. The CDR3 DNA sequence: TGTGCCAGCAGGTCTACTACAGGGGGGGCCTACGAGCAGTACTTC.

V usage is TRBV19 and J usage is TRBJ1-2, with 8 bases matching TRBD1. CDR1 and CDR2 (germline): LNHDA, SQIVND (reference sequence). This CDR3 has 13 residues. Trimming removed 4 bases from V and 8 bases from J; junction bases left unmatched: 6. In nucleotides, the CDR3 is TGTGCCAGTAGTACTCAGGGGGCGGAAGGCTACACCTTC. It translates to CASSTQGAEGYTF.

The chain employs TRBV2 and TRBJ1-5, with no clear D. V lost 3 bases, J lost 5 bases, and 11 bases lay in between. CDR1 is SNHLY and CDR2 is FYNNEI in the germline V gene. This CDR3 has 14 amino acids. Here the CDR3 DNA reads TGTGCCAGCAGTGAGGTTGATACTTATCAGCCCCAGCATTTT. Amino acids: CASSEVDTYQPQHF.

This rearrangement joins TRBV5-1 to TRBJ2-7; possibly TRBD1 or TRBD2 for D (5 bases each). Germline V gene data show CDR1 as SGHRS and CDR2 as YFSETQ. Trimming left V 0 bases short and J 5 bases short, with 12 bases between. The length of the CDR3 is 14 residues. The CDR3 nucleotides are TGCGCCAGCAGCTTGGTGGGACGAGGGGACGAGCAGTACTTC. Protein sequence: CASSLVGRGDEQYF.

The CDR3 protein is CASSFKLRGHTYNEQFF. CDR3 DNA sequence: TGTGCCAGCAGCTTTAAATTGCGGGGGCACACCTACAATGAGCAGTTCTTC. This chain uses TRBV13 with TRBJ2-1; weak D call: TRBD2 (7 bases). Germline CDR1 PRHDT, CDR2 FYEKMQ (reference sequence). The CDR3 has 17 amino acids. Between the trimmed V and J ends, which lost 3 bases and 2 bases, there was a span of 17 bases.

This chain uses TRBV5-5 with TRBJ1-1; 7 nucleotides line up with TRBD1. This CDR3 has 14 residues. Germline values: CDR1 SGHKS, CDR2 YYEKEE (reference sequence). The ends lost 3 bases at V and 4 bases at J; junction bases unmatched: 6. The CDR3: CASSSTGLGTEAFF. DNA for the CDR3: TGTGCCAGCAGCTCGACAGGGTTGGGCACTGAAGCTTTCTTT. The full variable domain, completed using reference TRBV5-5 and TRBJ1-1, is DAGVTQSPTHLIKTRGQQVTLRCSPISGHKSVSWYQQVLGQGPQFIFQYYEKEERGRGNFPDRFSARQFPNYSSELNVNALLLGDSALYLCASSSTGLGTEAFFGQGTRLTVV.

The chain links TRBV7-9 to TRBJ1-1; the D is unclear. There are 13 residues in the CDR3. V was trimmed by 7 bases and J by 0 bases, leaving 9 bases between them. Germline-derived CDR1 and CDR2 are SEHNR and FQNEAQ (reference sequence). The CDR3 region has the DNA TGTGCCAGCACCTCGGGGTTGAACACTGAAGCTTTCTTT. It codes for CASTSGLNTEAFF.

The V and J genes are TRBV4-2 and TRBJ1-3; 11 nucleotides align to TRBD1. The CDR3 spans 18 residues. V lost 0 bases and J lost 1; bases outside the gene matches: 5. Per germline, CDR1 LGHNA and CDR2 YNFKEQ. This chain's CDR3 is CASSQDRTGGLSGNTIYF. The CDR3 bases are TGTGCCAGCAGCCAAGATCGGACAGGGGGCCTTTCTGGAAACACCATATATTTT.

This clone was observed a handful of times. This rearrangement joins TRBV10-1 to TRBJ2-1; 12 nucleotides align to TRBD2. CDR3 size: 17 residues. V lost 1 base and J lost 9; bases outside the gene matches: 10. Germline V gene data show CDR1 as WNHNN and CDR2 as SYGVQD (reference sequence). This chain's CDR3 is CASSEWDLAGGPGEQFF. For the CDR3, the DNA is TGCGCCAGCAGTGAGTGGGATCTAGCGGGAGGGCCGGGTGAGCAGTTCTTC.

This chain links TRBV7-3 with TRBJ2-3, with 7 bases matching TRBD2. Losses at the gene ends were 3 bases for V and 0 bases for J; bases not matched to a gene: 0. Germline V gene sequence: CDR1 SGHTA, CDR2 FQGTGA. This CDR3 is built from 14 residues. The CDR3 is CASSLRGSTDTQYF. The CDR3 nucleotides are TGTGCCAGCAGCTTGCGGGGGAGCACAGATACGCAGTATTTT.

This clone came up many times. The CDR3 sequence is CASQGDNEKLFF. The CDR3 DNA follows: TGTGCCAGCCAGGGGGATAATGAAAAACTGTTTTTT. The chain couples TRBV6-5 to TRBJ1-4; 7 positions match TRBD1. Germline V gene lookup returns CDR1 MNHEY and CDR2 SVGAGI. This CDR3 spans 12 amino acids. The junction had 1 base not matched to a gene; V was cut back by 8 bases and J by 4 bases.

The V call is TRBV6-4, the J call TRBJ2-3; 9 bases match TRBD2. Germline CDR1 and CDR2: MRHNA and SNTAGT. CDR3 length equals 17 residues. J was trimmed by 3 bases and V by 4 bases; bases with no gene match: 11. The CDR3 nucleotides read TGTGCCAGCAGTGCATTGGGTGGACTAGCGACTACAGATACGCAGTATTTT. Translation gives CASSALGGLATTDTQYF.

The chain links TRBV7-8 to TRBJ1-3, with D possibly being TRBD1 (6 bases). Germline CDR1 reads SGHVS; CDR2 reads FQNEAQ. V was clipped by 2 bases and J by 2 bases, with 16 bases between them. The CDR3 length is 17 residues. The CDR3 DNA sequence: TGTGCCAGCAGCTTACATCGTTTACAGGGCGCTGGAAACACCATATATTTT. Translating gives CASSLHRLQGAGNTIYF.

The chain employs TRBV5-1 and TRBJ2-7; perhaps TRBD2 as D (5 bases). V was pared by 3 bases and J by 2 bases, with 15 bases between. The CDR3 has 15 amino acids. Looked up from germline, CDR1 is SGHRS and CDR2 is YFSETQ. CDR3 amino acids: CASSWTGILTYEQYF. For the CDR3, the DNA is TGCGCCAGCAGCTGGACCGGGATTCTAACCTACGAGCAGTACTTC.

V and J are TRBV7-6 and TRBJ2-1, with 7 bases identical to TRBD1. Germline lookup yields CDR1 SGHVS and CDR2 FNYEAQ. Losses at the gene ends were 2 bases for V and 3 bases for J; bases not matched to a gene: 10. This CDR3 is 17 amino acids long. CDR3 coding DNA: TGTGCCAGCAGCTTAAGACAGGGCTTGGCTGACTACAATGAGCAGTTCTTC. It yields the protein CASSLRQGLADYNEQFF.

The rearrangement links TRBV7-2 to TRBJ2-3; no clear D. V was pared by 3 bases and J by 0 bases, with 10 bases between. Germline CDR1 is SGHTA and CDR2 is FQGNSA. The CDR3 extends over 15 amino acids. In DNA, the CDR3 is TGTGCCAGCAGCTTCCGCCCCTGGAGCACAGATACGCAGTATTTT. Its translation is CASSFRPWSTDTQYF.

V is TRBV5-1 and J is TRBJ2-7; 12 bases are a match to TRBD2. This CDR3 has 16 amino acids. The V gene end was trimmed by 3 bases and the J gene end by 3 bases; junction bases not matched to a gene: 7. Germline V gene sequence: CDR1 SGHRS, CDR2 YFSETQ. The CDR3 DNA reads as TGCGCCAGCAGCTCCACTAGCGGGAGGCCCTACTACGAGCAGTACTTC. It yields the protein CASSSTSGRPYYEQYF.

The count of this clone is one. A junction end diverges from the germline sequence, so it may reflect a read error. The chain is built from TRBV7-7 and TRBJ2-7; 7 bases map to TRBD1. In germline, CDR1 is SSHAT, CDR2 FNYEAQ (reference sequence). The CDR3 covers 15 residues. The CDR3 here is CASSFEQGPNYEQYF. CDR3 DNA sequence: TGTGCTAGCAGTTTCGAACAGGGGCCTAACTACGAGCAGTACTTC.